This TCR beta chain was observed in a study of blood T cell repertoires in COVID-19. Study information: In each case, the material was cDNA or gDNA derived from T cells, B-cell-depleted T cells, or PBMCs.

Those enrolled, adults aged 18 to 89 years, came from around 24 US areas. Participants had their cohort set by participant-reported clinical history. Germline V gene lookup returns CDR1 SEHNR and CDR2 FQNEAQ (reference sequence). The CDR3 length is 14 residues. V lost 0 bases and J lost 5, with 10 bases in between. Authors' methods: From reference gene primer amplification, estimates of nucleated cell counts were derived. The table came from immunoSEQ multiplex PCR; TCRdb's copy has only in-frame clones and leaves some out. V and J calls plus clone size are reproduced from that table; the DNA served to infer D and trimming. The data hold hundreds of thousands of clones, with 85% to 90% observed a single time.

Sequencing was performed on PBMCs or T cells enriched from blood (not recorded which). The chain has TRBV7-9 and TRBJ1-1; D gene uncertain. This TCR was recovered from a man aged 25-45 years who had recovered from COVID-19. The DNA of the CDR3 is TGTGCCAGCAGCTTAGCAGGGAGAGAGACTGAAGCTTTCTTT. Protein sequence: CASSLAGRETEAFF.